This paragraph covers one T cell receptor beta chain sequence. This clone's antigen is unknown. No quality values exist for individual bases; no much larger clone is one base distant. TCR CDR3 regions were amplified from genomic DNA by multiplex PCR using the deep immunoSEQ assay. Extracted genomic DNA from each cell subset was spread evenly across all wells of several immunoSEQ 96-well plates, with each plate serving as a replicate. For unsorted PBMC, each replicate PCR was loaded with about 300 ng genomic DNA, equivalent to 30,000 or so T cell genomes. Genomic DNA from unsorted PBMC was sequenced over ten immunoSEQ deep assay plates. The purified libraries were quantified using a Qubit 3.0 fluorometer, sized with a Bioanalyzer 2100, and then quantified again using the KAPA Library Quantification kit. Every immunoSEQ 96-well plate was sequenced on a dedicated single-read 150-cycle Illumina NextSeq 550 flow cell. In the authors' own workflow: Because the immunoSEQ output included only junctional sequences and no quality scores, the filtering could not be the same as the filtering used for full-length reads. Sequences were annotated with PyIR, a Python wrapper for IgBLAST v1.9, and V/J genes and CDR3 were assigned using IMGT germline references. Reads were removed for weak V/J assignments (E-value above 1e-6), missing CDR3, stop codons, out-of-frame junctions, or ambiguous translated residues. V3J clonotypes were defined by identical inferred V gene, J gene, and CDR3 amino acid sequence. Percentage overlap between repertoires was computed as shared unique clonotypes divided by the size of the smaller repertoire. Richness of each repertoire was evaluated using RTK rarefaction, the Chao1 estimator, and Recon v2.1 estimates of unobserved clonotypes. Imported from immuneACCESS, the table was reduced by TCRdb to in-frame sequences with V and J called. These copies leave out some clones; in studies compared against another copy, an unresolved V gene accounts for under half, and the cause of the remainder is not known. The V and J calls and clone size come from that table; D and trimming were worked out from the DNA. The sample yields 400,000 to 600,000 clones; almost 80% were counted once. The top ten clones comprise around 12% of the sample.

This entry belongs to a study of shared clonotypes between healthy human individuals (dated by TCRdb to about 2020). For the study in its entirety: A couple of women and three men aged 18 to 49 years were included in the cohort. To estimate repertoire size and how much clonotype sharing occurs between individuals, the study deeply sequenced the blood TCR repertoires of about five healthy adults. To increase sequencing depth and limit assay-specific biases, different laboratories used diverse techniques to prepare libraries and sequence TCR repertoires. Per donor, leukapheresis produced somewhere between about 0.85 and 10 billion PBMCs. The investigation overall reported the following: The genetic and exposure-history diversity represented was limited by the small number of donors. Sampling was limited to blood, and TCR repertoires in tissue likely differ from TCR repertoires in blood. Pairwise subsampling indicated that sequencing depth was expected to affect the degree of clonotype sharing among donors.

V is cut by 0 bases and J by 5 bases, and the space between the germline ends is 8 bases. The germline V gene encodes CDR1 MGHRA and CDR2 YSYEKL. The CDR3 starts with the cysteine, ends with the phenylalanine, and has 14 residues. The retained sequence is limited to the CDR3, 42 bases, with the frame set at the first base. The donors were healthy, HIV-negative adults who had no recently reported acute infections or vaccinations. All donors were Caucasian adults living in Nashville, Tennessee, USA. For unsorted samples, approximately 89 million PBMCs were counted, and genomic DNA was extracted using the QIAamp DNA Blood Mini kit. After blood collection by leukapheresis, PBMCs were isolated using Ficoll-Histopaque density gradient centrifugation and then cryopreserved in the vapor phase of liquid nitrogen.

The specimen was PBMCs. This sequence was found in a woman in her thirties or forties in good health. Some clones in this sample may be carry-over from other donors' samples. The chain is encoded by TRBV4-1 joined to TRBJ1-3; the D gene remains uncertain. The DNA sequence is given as TGCGCCAGCAGCCAAGATCTACAGCGAAACACCATATATTTT. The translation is CASSQDLQRNTIYF.